This entry features one T cell receptor beta chain sequence. The antigen is undetermined. Donors consisted of healthy bone marrow donors. 60 Vbeta and 13 Jbeta primers were used in PCR. This table comes from immunoSEQ multiplex PCR, and its TCRdb copy is limited to in-frame clones, with some not included. Among about 200,000 clones listed, roughly 83% were seen once. V shed 3 bases and J shed 0 bases, with 8 bases lying between them. The CDR3 has 14 residues. Germline CDR1 and CDR2: LNHDA and SQIVND (reference sequence). The data were taken from a study of cytomegalovirus exposure and HLA in healthy donors. As for the study in general: Tens of millions of unique TCRs, all from HLA-typed donors, were included in an early release of the data.

Study-level points and caveats: Earlier results showed most TCR beta V segments being productive about 87% or about 30% of the time. Overall, approximately 150 TCR beta chains were annotated as cytomegalovirus-associated.

The source of this sequence is a male donor in good health and CMV-seropositive. The chain links TRBV19 to TRBJ1-1, with D tentatively TRBD1 (5 bases). The sample was PBMCs. DNA of the CDR3: TGTGCCAGTAGTATGGGGGGGGTGAACACTGAAGCTTTCTTT. Amino acid sequence: CASSMGGVNTEAFF.